At least ten counts were recorded for the clone carrying this T cell receptor (beta chain). No antigen is known for it. The data belong to a study of neurological immune-mediated disorders. Regarding the study as a whole: None of the features examined (clinical or MRI) was associated with the multiple sclerosis repertoire cluster. The phylogenetic placement of 18 of 34 multiple sclerosis patients' repertoires in one related-CDR3 cluster constitutes a possible signature.

The germline gives CDR1 MNHEY, CDR2 SMNVEV (reference sequence). The CDR3 is made up of 12 amino acids. Losses at the gene ends were 7 bases for V and 8 bases for J; bases not matched to a gene: 4. 5'RACE with 10-nucleotide random UMIs produced the cDNA. Over 200 million TCR-beta sequences, together covering 15-18 subjects, were produced by every individual sequencing run that was carried out. Each CDR3 protein gets one entry after TCRdb re-called the 5' RACE reads with MiXCR. This table holds roughly 89,000 distinct CDR3 sequences, roughly 2.6% found once. Material for sequencing was PBMCs. V is TRBV27 and J is TRBJ2-4; 8 positions match TRBD1. This receptor was taken from a woman in her 30s with multiple sclerosis. The DNA of the CDR3 is TGTGCCAGCACCACGACAGGGGACATTCAGTACTTC. It is translated as CASTTTGDIQYF.